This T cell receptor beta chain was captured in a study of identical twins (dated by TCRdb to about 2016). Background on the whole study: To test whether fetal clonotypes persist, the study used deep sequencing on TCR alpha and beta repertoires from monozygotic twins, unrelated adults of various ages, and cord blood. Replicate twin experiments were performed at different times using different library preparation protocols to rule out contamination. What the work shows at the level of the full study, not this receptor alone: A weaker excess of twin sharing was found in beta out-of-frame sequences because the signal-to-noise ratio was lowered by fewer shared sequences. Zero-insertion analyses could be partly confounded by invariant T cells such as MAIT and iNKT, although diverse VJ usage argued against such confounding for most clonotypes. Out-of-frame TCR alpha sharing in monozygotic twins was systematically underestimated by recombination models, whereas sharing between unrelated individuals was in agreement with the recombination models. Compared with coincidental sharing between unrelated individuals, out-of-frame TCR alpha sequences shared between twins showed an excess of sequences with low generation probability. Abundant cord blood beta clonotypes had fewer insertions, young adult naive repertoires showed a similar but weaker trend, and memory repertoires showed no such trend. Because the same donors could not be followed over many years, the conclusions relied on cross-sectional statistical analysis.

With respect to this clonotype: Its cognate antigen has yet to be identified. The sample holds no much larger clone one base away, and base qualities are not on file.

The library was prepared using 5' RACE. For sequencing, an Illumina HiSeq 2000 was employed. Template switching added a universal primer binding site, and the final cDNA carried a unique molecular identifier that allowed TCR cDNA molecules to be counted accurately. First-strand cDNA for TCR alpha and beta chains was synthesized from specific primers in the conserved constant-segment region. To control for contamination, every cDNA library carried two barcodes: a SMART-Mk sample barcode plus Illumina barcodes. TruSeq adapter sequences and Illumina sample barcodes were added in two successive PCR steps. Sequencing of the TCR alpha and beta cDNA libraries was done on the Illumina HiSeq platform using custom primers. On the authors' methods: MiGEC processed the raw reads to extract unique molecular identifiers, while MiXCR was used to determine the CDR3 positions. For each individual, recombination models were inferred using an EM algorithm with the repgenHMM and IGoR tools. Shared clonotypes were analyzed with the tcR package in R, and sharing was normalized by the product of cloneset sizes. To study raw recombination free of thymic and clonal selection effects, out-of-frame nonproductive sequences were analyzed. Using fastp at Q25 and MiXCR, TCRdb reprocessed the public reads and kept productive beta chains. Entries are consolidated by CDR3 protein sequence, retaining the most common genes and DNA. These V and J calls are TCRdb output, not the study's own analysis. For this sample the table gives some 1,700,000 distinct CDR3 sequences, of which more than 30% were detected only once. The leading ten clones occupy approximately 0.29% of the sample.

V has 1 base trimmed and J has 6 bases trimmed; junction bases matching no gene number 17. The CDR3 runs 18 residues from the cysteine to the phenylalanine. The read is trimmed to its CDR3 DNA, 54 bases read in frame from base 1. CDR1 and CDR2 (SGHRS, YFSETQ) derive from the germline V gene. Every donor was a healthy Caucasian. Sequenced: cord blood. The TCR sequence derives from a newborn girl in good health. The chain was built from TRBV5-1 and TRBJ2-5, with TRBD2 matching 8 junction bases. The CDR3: CASSLRGGIASGIKTQYF. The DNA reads TGCGCCAGCAGCTTGCGCGGGGGGATCGCGAGCGGGATAAAGACCCAGTACTTC.